These T cell receptor beta chains were read from a single sample in a study of blood T cell repertoires in COVID-19. Sequencing used immunoSEQ multiplex PCR; TCRdb keeps in-frame clones, though not all of them. Of about 190,000 clones in the sample, 84% were seen once. Sequenced sample: peripheral blood. The receptors come from a human donor in a cohort sampled during active COVID-19. Each CDR3 is given with its conserved first and last residue. The D gene is left open where the match is weak. Part of the rows lack a size; the others show once, few, many or a class for expanded clones.

j_gene: TRBJ1-1
v_gene: TRBV5-1
d_gene: -
abundance: -
CDR3aa: CASSSDPAWGGTEAFF
CDR3nt: TGCGCCAGCAGCTCAGATCCGGCCTGGGGGGGCACTGAAGCTTTCTTT

j_gene: TRBJ2-2
v_gene: TRBV6-5
d_gene: -
abundance: -
CDR3aa: CASSYGSANTGELFF
CDR3nt: TGTGCCAGCAGTTACGGGAGCGCGAACACCGGGGAGCTGTTTTTT

j_gene: TRBJ1-5
v_gene: TRBV27
d_gene: -
abundance: few
CDR3aa: CASSVSTGGNQPQHF
CDR3nt: TGTGCCAGCAGTGTTTCGACCGGGGGCAATCAGCCCCAGCATTTT

j_gene: TRBJ2-1
v_gene: TRBV28
d_gene: -
abundance: -
CDR3aa: CASSFPSNNEQFF
CDR3nt: TGTGCCAGCAGTTTCCCCAGTAACAATGAGCAGTTCTTC

j_gene: TRBJ1-2
v_gene: TRBV12-3/TRBV12-4
d_gene: -
abundance: -
CDR3aa: CASSFPGRYGYTF
CDR3nt: TGTGCCAGCAGTTTCCCAGGGAGGTATGGCTACACCTTC

j_gene: TRBJ1-2
v_gene: TRBV3-1/TRBV3-2
d_gene: TRBD1
abundance: -
CDR3aa: CASSPEQQGNYGYTF
CDR3nt: TGTGCCAGCAGCCCCGAGCAACAGGGGAACTATGGCTACACCTTC

j_gene: TRBJ2-1
v_gene: TRBV12-3/TRBV12-4
d_gene: -
abundance: -
CDR3aa: CASSSYMAEVF
CDR3nt: TGTGCCAGCAGTAGTTATATGGCGGAAGTCTTC

j_gene: TRBJ1-2
v_gene: TRBV6-5
d_gene: -
abundance: -
CDR3aa: CASVGSTGYYGYTF
CDR3nt: TGTGCCAGCGTGGGTTCGACAGGCTACTATGGCTACACCTTC

j_gene: TRBJ1-3
v_gene: TRBV30
d_gene: TRBD1
abundance: -
CDR3aa: CAWSRGDRAGNTIYF
CDR3nt: TGTGCCTGGAGCCGAGGGGACAGGGCTGGAAACACCATATATTTT

j_gene: TRBJ2-5
v_gene: TRBV5-1
d_gene: TRBD2
abundance: -
CDR3aa: CASSSRTSSRETQYF
CDR3nt: TGCGCCAGCAGCTCAAGGACTAGCTCGAGGGAGACCCAGTACTTC

j_gene: TRBJ2-3
v_gene: TRBV19
d_gene: TRBD2
abundance: -
CDR3aa: CASRVAGELDTQYF
CDR3nt: TGTGCCTCTAGGGTGGCGGGAGAGTTAGATACGCAGTATTTT

j_gene: TRBJ1-1
v_gene: TRBV6-5
d_gene: -
abundance: -
CDR3aa: CASSIGGNTEAFF
CDR3nt: TGTGCCAGCAGTATAGGAGGCAACACTGAAGCTTTCTTT

j_gene: TRBJ2-1
v_gene: TRBV10-3
d_gene: TRBD2
abundance: -
CDR3aa: CAIRGTSGRGHNEQFF
CDR3nt: TGTGCCATCAGAGGGACTAGCGGGAGGGGGCACAATGAGCAGTTCTTC

j_gene: TRBJ2-3
v_gene: TRBV7-6
d_gene: -
abundance: -
CDR3aa: CASSLGVLRTDTQYF
CDR3nt: TGTGCCAGCAGCTTAGGAGTATTACGCACAGATACGCAGTATTTT

j_gene: TRBJ2-1
v_gene: TRBV10-3
d_gene: TRBD2
abundance: -
CDR3aa: CAISDPSGRNNEQFF
CDR3nt: TGTGCCATCAGTGACCCTAGCGGGAGGAACAATGAGCAGTTCTTC

j_gene: TRBJ1-6
v_gene: TRBV9
d_gene: TRBD1
abundance: -
CDR3aa: CASQSTGQTSPLHF
CDR3nt: TGTGCCAGCCAATCGACAGGGCAAACTTCACCCCTCCACTTT

j_gene: TRBJ2-1
v_gene: TRBV3-1/TRBV3-2
d_gene: TRBD2
abundance: -
CDR3aa: CASSHELAGPFF
CDR3nt: TGTGCCAGCAGCCACGAACTAGCGGGTCCGTTCTTC

j_gene: TRBJ2-5
v_gene: TRBV6-5
d_gene: TRBD1
abundance: -
CDR3aa: CASTPTWDRQTQYF
CDR3nt: TGTGCCAGCACCCCGACGTGGGACAGACAGACCCAGTACTTC

j_gene: TRBJ2-1
v_gene: TRBV11-1
d_gene: -
abundance: once
CDR3aa: CASSPAPGNNEQFF
CDR3nt: TGTGCCAGCAGCCCGGCCCCGGGGAACAATGAGCAGTTCTTC

j_gene: TRBJ1-5
v_gene: TRBV24-1
d_gene: -
abundance: -
CDR3aa: CATSDFGYNQPQHF
CDR3nt: TGTGCCACCAGTGATTTCGGGTACAATCAGCCCCAGCATTTT

j_gene: TRBJ1-3
v_gene: TRBV12-3/TRBV12-4
d_gene: -
abundance: -
CDR3aa: CASSSVDTIYF
CDR3nt: TGTGCCAGCAGTTCTGTCGACACCATATATTTT

j_gene: TRBJ1-5
v_gene: TRBV2
d_gene: -
abundance: -
CDR3aa: CASRSGTSNQPQHF
CDR3nt: TGTGCCAGCAGATCCGGGACAAGCAATCAGCCCCAGCATTTT

j_gene: TRBJ2-2
v_gene: TRBV5-1
d_gene: TRBD1
abundance: -
CDR3aa: CASVQQGPTDGELFF
CDR3nt: TGCGCCAGCGTACAACAGGGGCCTACGGACGGGGAGCTGTTTTTT

j_gene: TRBJ2-7
v_gene: TRBV3-1/TRBV3-2
d_gene: TRBD2
abundance: once
CDR3aa: CATASGGYEQYF
CDR3nt: TGTGCCACGGCTAGCGGGGGCTACGAGCAGTACTTC

j_gene: TRBJ2-6
v_gene: TRBV10-2
d_gene: TRBD2
abundance: -
CDR3aa: CASSGGAGYSGANVLTF
CDR3nt: TGCGCCAGCAGCGGGGGGGCTGGATACTCTGGGGCCAACGTCCTGACTTTC

j_gene: TRBJ2-7
v_gene: TRBV28
d_gene: -
abundance: once
CDR3aa: CATSRVSVEQYF
CDR3nt: TGTGCCACGAGTCGGGTGTCAGTCGAGCAGTACTTC

j_gene: TRBJ1-1
v_gene: TRBV2
d_gene: -
abundance: -
CDR3aa: CASSHPGAPNTEAFF
CDR3nt: TGTGCCAGCAGCCATCCAGGGGCCCCGAACACTGAAGCTTTCTTT

j_gene: TRBJ2-1
v_gene: TRBV6-1
d_gene: -
abundance: -
CDR3aa: CASSEGTKQFF
CDR3nt: TGTGCCAGCAGTGAGGGGACAAAGCAGTTCTTC

j_gene: TRBJ1-6
v_gene: TRBV6-5
d_gene: -
abundance: -
CDR3aa: CASSSRGTTHSPLHF
CDR3nt: TGTGCCAGCAGTTCCCGAGGAACAACGCACTCACCCCTCCACTTT

j_gene: TRBJ1-1
v_gene: TRBV5-1
d_gene: TRBD1
abundance: few
CDR3aa: CASLAGTANTEAFF
CDR3nt: TGCGCCAGCTTAGCCGGGACAGCGAACACTGAAGCTTTCTTT

j_gene: TRBJ2-2
v_gene: TRBV10-1
d_gene: -
abundance: -
CDR3aa: CASSEASAENTGELFF
CDR3nt: TGCGCCAGCAGTGAGGCTAGCGCAGAGAACACCGGGGAGCTGTTTTTT